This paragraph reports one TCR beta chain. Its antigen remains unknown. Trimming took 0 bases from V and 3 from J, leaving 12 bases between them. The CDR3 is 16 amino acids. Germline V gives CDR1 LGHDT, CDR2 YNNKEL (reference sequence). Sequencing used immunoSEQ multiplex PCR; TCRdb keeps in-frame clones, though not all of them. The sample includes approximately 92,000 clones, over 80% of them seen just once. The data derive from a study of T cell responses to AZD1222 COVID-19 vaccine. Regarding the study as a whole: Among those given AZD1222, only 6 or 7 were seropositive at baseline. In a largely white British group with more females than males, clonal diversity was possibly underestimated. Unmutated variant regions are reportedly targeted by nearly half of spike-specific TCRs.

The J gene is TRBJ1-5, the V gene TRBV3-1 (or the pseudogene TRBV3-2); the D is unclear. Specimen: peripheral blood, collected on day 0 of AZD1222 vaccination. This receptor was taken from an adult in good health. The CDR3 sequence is CASSQEEGATNQPQHF. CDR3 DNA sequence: TGTGCCAGCAGCCAAGAAGAAGGAGCCACCAATCAGCCCCAGCATTTT.